This T cell receptor (beta chain) is from a study of T cell responses to AZD1222 COVID-19 vaccine. TCRdb keeps only in-frame clones here, not all; method: immunoSEQ multiplex PCR. The sample records 150,000 to 200,000 clones, more than 80% being singletons. There are 12 residues in the CDR3. CDR1 LNHDA and CDR2 SQIVND come from the germline V gene (reference sequence). Trimming took off 7 bases at V and 4 bases at J, with 8 bases between the two ends. This material consisted of peripheral blood, taken on day 0 of AZD1222 vaccination. The chain has TRBV19 and TRBJ2-1; no definite D call. The clonotype comes from an adult in good health. CDR3 DNA: TGTGCCAGTATAGGCTATTACAATGAGCAGTTCTTC. Its translation: CASIGYYNEQFF. Looking up the rest from reference TRBV19 and TRBJ2-1 gives the full variable domain: DGGITQSPKYLFRKEGQNVTLSCEQNLNHDAMYWYRQDPGQGLRLIYYSQIVNDFQKGDIAEGYSVSREKKESFPLTVTSAQKNPTAFYLCASIGYYNEQFFGPGTRLTVL.